This entry lists 25 T cell receptor beta chains sequenced from one sample in a study of early T cells in non-severe SARS-CoV-2 infection. One entry per CDR3 protein, called by TCRdb with MiXCR from the 5' RACE reads. This table holds roughly 54,000 distinct CDR3 sequences, over 10% found once. The sequenced sample was whole blood. The source of these receptors is an adult who was a healthcare worker with PCR-confirmed SARS-CoV-2 infection or an uninfected control (not recorded which).

The V and J genes are TRBV6-5 and TRBJ2-1; no definite D call. Germline V lookup: CDR1 MNHEY, CDR2 SVGAGI. CDR3 size: 14 residues. Trimming cost V 0 bases and J 7 bases, with 10 bases left between them. The CDR3 reads CASSYSSLINEQFF. DNA of the CDR3: TGTGCCAGCAGTTACTCGTCACTCATAAATGAGCAGTTCTTC.

This clonotype appeared a few times. The V call is TRBV28, the J call TRBJ2-7, with D tentatively TRBD2 (5 bases). Germline V lookup: CDR1 MDHEN, CDR2 SYDVKM. CDR3 length: 12 residues. V shed 3 bases and J shed 9 bases, with 12 bases lying between them. The CDR3 DNA reads TGTGCCAGCAGTTTTGGGCCGGGGATGCAGTACTTC. This translates into CASSFGPGMQYF. Full variable domain (remainder filled in from reference TRBV28 and TRBJ2-7): DVKVTQSSRYLVKRTGEKVFLECVQDMDHENMFWYRQDPGLGLRLIYFSYDVKMKEKGDIPEGYSVSREKKERFSLILESASTNQTSMYLCASSFGPGMQYFGPGTRLTVT.

This clonotype was recorded at least ten times. The rearrangement links TRBV7-6 to TRBJ1-4; 12 nucleotides align to TRBD1. The CDR3 contains 17 residues. CDR1 is SGHVS, CDR2 FNYEAQ, per germline. Unmatched junction bases numbered 9, after V lost 5 bases and J lost 5 bases. The CDR3 nucleotides are TGTGCCAGCAGCCATCCGGGACAGGGGGCGCGGAATGAAAAACTGTTTTTT. This encodes CASSHPGQGARNEKLFF.

This clonotype was picked up a small number of times. V is TRBV3-1 and J is TRBJ1-2; 7 nucleotides match TRBD1. Germline CDR1 and CDR2: LGHDT and YNNKEL (reference sequence). This CDR3 has 14 amino acids. Unmatched junction bases numbered 4, after V lost 2 bases and J lost 4 bases. The CDR3 loop reads CASSQWTGSYGYTF. The DNA for the CDR3 is TGTGCCAGCAGCCAATGGACAGGCAGCTATGGCTACACCTTC.

A remark on this clonotype: This could be a read error, since a much larger clone is one nucleotide away. The chain employs TRBV10-2 and TRBJ1-1, with 8 bases matching TRBD1. Germline loops: CDR1 WSHSY, CDR2 SAAADI. There are 14 residues in the CDR3. The CDR3 region has the DNA TGCGCCAGCAGAGTGGACAGGGTGAACACTGAAGATTTCTTT. Its translation: CASRVDRVNTEDFF.

This chain joins TRBV2 and TRBJ2-4; D is perhaps TRBD1 or TRBD2 (5 bases each). Deletions cut 1 base from V and 4 bases from J, with 17 bases between. The CDR3 is 17 residues long. The germline gives CDR1 SNHLY, CDR2 FYNNEI. CDR3: CASSEVRPEWGKNIQYF. Here the CDR3 DNA reads TGTGCCAGCAGTGAAGTCCGCCCGGAATGGGGGAAAAACATTCAGTACTTC.

In its sample, this clonotype was seen once. J is TRBJ1-1 and V is TRBV5-6, with TRBD1 identical over 8 bases. The CDR3 has 17 amino acids. V shed 3 bases, J shed 1 base, and the junction held 11 bases outside the gene matches. CDR1 and CDR2 from the germline V gene are SGHDT and YYEEEE. In DNA, the CDR3 is TGTGCCAGCAGCTCCCTATTCACAGGGGGAGGGAACACTGAAGCTTTCTTT. Protein: CASSSLFTGGGNTEAFF. Filled out from reference TRBV5-6 and TRBJ1-1, the complete variable domain reads DAGVTQSPTHLIKTRGQQVTLRCSPKSGHDTVSWYQQALGQGPQFIFQYYEEEERQRGNFPDRFSGHQFPNYSSELNVNALLLGDSALYLCASSSLFTGGGNTEAFFGQGTRLTVV.

This clonotype is medium-sized (0.01 to 0.1%) within its sample. This chain links TRBV6-4 with TRBJ2-1; 7 nucleotides agree with TRBD2. J lost 6 bases, V lost 3 bases, and 5 bases had no gene match. The CDR3 runs 14 residues. From germline, CDR1 is MRHNA and CDR2 SNTAGT. The CDR3 spells CASSEGGEGNEQFF. The CDR3 DNA sequence: TGTGCCAGCAGTGAGGGGGGGGAGGGCAATGAGCAGTTCTTC.

The chain uses TRBV11-1 and TRBJ1-1; D is unresolved. Trimming pared 1 base from V and 1 base from J, leaving 4 bases between. The CDR3 runs 13 residues. Germline CDR1 reads SGHAT; CDR2 reads FQDESV (reference sequence). This chain's CDR3 is CASSLGRNTEAFF. CDR3 coding DNA: TGTGCCAGCAGCTTAGGCAGGAACACTGAAGCTTTCTTT.

The J gene is TRBJ1-6, the V gene TRBV30; D uncertain. From germline, CDR1 is GTSNPN and CDR2 SVGIG (reference sequence). The CDR3 runs 14 residues. V was shortened by 2 bases and J by 1 base, with 6 bases between the two germline ends. The DNA for the CDR3 is TGTGCCTGGAGTTCGCAGTCCTATAATTCACCCCTCCACTTT. Its translation is CAWSSQSYNSPLHF.

This clonotype has just a few counts. The chain carries TRBV7-9 and TRBJ2-2; D may be TRBD1 (5 bases). The CDR3 has 15 residues. V lost 5 bases and J lost 6, with 16 bases in between. Germline lookup yields CDR1 SEHNR and CDR2 FQNEAQ (reference sequence). CDR3 region: CASSLTPGWSGELFF. As DNA, the CDR3 is TGTGCCAGCAGCCTAACCCCAGGGTGGTCCGGGGAGCTGTTTTTT.

Only a few counts were recorded for this clonotype. The chain combines TRBV28 with TRBJ2-7; the D is unclear. The CDR3 has 14 residues. Germline V gene sequence: CDR1 MDHEN, CDR2 SYDVKM. The ends were cut back, 2 bases at V and 5 bases at J, with 13 bases in the middle. The CDR3 sequence is CASSLAGATNEQYF. CDR3 nucleotides: TGTGCCAGCAGTTTAGCAGGAGCCACGAACGAGCAGTACTTC.

J is TRBJ1-6 and V is TRBV27, with 11 bases identical to TRBD1. There are 19 residues in the CDR3. The ends lost 10 bases at V and 6 bases at J; junction bases unmatched: 20. CDR1 is MNHEY and CDR2 is SMNVEV in the germline V gene (reference sequence). This CDR3 reads CATSPGTGGPESINSPLHF. CDR3 nucleotides: TGTGCCACCTCCCCTGGGACAGGGGGTCCAGAATCCATTAATTCACCCCTCCACTTT.

In this sample, this clonotype turned up a few times. The rearrangement links TRBV3-1 to TRBJ2-7; TRBD1 matches 11 bases. Unmatched junction bases numbered 5, after V lost 4 bases and J lost 6 bases. From germline, CDR1 is LGHDT and CDR2 YNNKEL (reference sequence). The CDR3 covers 14 residues. DNA of the CDR3: TGTGCCAGCAGCCTTCGGGACAGGGGGTGCGAGCAGTACTTC. It translates to CASSLRDRGCEQYF.

In its sample, this clonotype was seen a few times. The chain combines TRBV4-1 with TRBJ1-6, with 8 bases that match TRBD1. Per the germline V gene, CDR1 is MGHRA and CDR2 is YSYEKL. This CDR3 has 16 residues. V shed 4 bases and J 7 bases; nucleotides not matched to a gene: 9. The CDR3 nucleotides are TGCGCCAGCAGCCCCGGACAGGGAGGTTGGAATTCACCCCTCCACTTT. Translating gives CASSPGQGGWNSPLHF.

This chain links TRBV10-3 with TRBJ2-7; TRBD1 aligns across 7 bases. Germline loops: CDR1 ENHRY, CDR2 SYGVKD. V gave up 10 bases and J gave up 4 bases; unmatched junction bases: 10. The CDR3 is made up of 13 amino acids. CDR3 bases: TGTGCCACCCTGGACAGGTTCGGGTACGAGCAGTACTTC. Amino acid sequence: CATLDRFGYEQYF.

Only a few counts were recorded for this clonotype. This rearrangement joins TRBV20-1 to TRBJ2-3, with a possible D match to TRBD2 (5 bases). Trimming stripped 5 bases from V and 1 base from J, with 16 bases between. The CDR3 is 15 residues long. Germline values: CDR1 DFQATT, CDR2 SNEGSKA (reference sequence). CDR3 sequence reads: CSAGRRLAGTDTQYF. Here the CDR3 DNA reads TGCAGTGCTGGCCGTAGGCTAGCTGGCACAGATACGCAGTATTTT.

This clonotype came up many times. The rearrangement links TRBV6-6 to TRBJ1-2, with TRBD1 as a possible D gene (6 bases). The CDR3 is 13 residues long. The ends were cut back, 7 bases at V and 4 bases at J, with 13 bases in the middle. CDR1 is MNHNY and CDR2 is SVGAGI in the germline V gene (reference sequence). The chain's CDR3 is CASIKGGIYGYTF. CDR3 in DNA: TGTGCCAGCATCAAGGGGGGGATCTATGGCTACACCTTC.

The chain links TRBV7-9 to TRBJ2-2; the D gene is possibly TRBD1 (5 bases). Germline lookup yields CDR1 SEHNR and CDR2 FQNEAQ (reference sequence). V was shortened by 3 bases and J by 4 bases, with 9 bases between the two germline ends. The CDR3 is made up of 14 amino acids. The CDR3 region has the DNA TGTGCCAGCAGCTTCCAGGGAAGCACCGGGGAGCTGTTTTTT. Translating it yields CASSFQGSTGELFF.

This clonotype was recorded many times. This chain uses TRBV7-3 with TRBJ2-1; 11 bases map to TRBD2. The V gene end was trimmed by 2 bases and the J gene end by 7 bases; junction bases not matched to a gene: 1. The CDR3 has 14 residues. CDR1 and CDR2 (germline): SGHTA, FQGTGA. The DNA of the CDR3 is TGTGCCAGCAGCTTATCTAGCGGGAGGAATGAGCAGTTCTTC. Protein sequence: CASSLSSGRNEQFF.

This clonotype occurred many times. The CDR3 region is CASSTILKAAGNTIYF. In DNA, the CDR3 is TGTGCCAGTAGTACGATCCTAAAGGCGGCTGGAAACACCATATATTTT. V and J are TRBV19 and TRBJ1-3; D is unresolved. Per the germline V gene, CDR1 is LNHDA and CDR2 is SQIVND (reference sequence). The CDR3 consists of 16 residues. The ends were cut back, 4 bases at V and 2 bases at J, with 15 bases in the middle.

This clonotype was picked up many times. The chain is built from TRBV6-2 or TRBV6-3 and TRBJ2-7; 12 positions match TRBD2. This CDR3 has 14 residues. The germline gives CDR1 MNHEY, CDR2 SVGEGT. V lost 6 bases, J lost 5 bases, and 5 bases stayed unmatched. CDR3 in amino acids: CASSRLAGVNEQYF. The CDR3 DNA follows: TGTGCCAGCAGCCGACTAGCGGGGGTAAACGAGCAGTACTTC.

There are many counts of this clonotype. This chain connects TRBV11-2 to TRBJ2-1, with D maybe TRBD2 (6 bases). The V gene lost 8 bases and the J gene lost 4 bases, with 15 bases spanning the gap. Germline values: CDR1 SGHAT, CDR2 FQNNGV. The length of the CDR3 is 14 residues. CDR3 in DNA: TGTGCCAGCGCCGTAGCGGAAGAGTACAATGAGCAGTTCTTC. As protein: CASAVAEEYNEQFF.

This clonotype was seen ten or more times. V usage is TRBV12-3 or TRBV12-4 and J usage is TRBJ2-7; 14 bases align to TRBD2. The CDR3 loop spans 15 amino acids. Trimming took 2 bases from V and 9 from J; bases not matched to a gene: 6. The CDR3 spells CASSLPGLAGEGQYF. The CDR3 coding sequence is TGTGCCAGCAGTTTACCGGGACTAGCGGGAGAAGGGCAGTACTTC.

This clonotype showed up just a few times. The gene calls are TRBV13 and TRBJ2-5; 9 bases align to TRBD2. J gave up 5 bases and V 2 bases, and 15 bases lay outside the gene matches. Germline V gene data show CDR1 as PRHDT and CDR2 as FYEKMQ (reference sequence). The CDR3 loop spans 18 amino acids. The CDR3 bases are TGTGCCAGCAGCTTATCCCCCCTAGCGGGATCGGGAAGGGAGACCCAGTACTTC. This translates into CASSLSPLAGSGRETQYF.